This T cell receptor (beta chain) is drawn from a study of blood T cell repertoires in COVID-19. Study background: The study drew acute and convalescent COVID-19 samples from the United States, Italy and Spain. T cells, B-cell-depleted T cells, or PBMCs provided the cDNA or gDNA that served as material.

Per the original data handling: Quantification of nucleated cells was approximated via reference gene primer amplification. This table comes from immunoSEQ multiplex PCR, and its TCRdb copy is limited to in-frame clones, with some not included. Clone size and V and J calls were adopted from that table, with D and trimming inferred from the DNA. The repertoire has 150,000 to 200,000 clones, about 86% of them found once; the top ten carry 2.9%. The receptor was isolated from a woman in her twenties or thirties with active or convalescent COVID-19. Specimen: peripheral blood.

The CDR3 nucleotides read TGTGCCAGCAGCTTAGCTAGCGGGAGGATCCATGAGCAGTTCTTC. This gives the protein CASSLASGRIHEQFF. This sequence joins TRBV11-1 and TRBJ2-1; 10 nucleotides line up with TRBD2. Trimming removed 0 bases from V and 8 bases from J; junction bases left unmatched: 4. Per the germline V gene, CDR1 is SGHAT and CDR2 is FQDESV (reference sequence). The CDR3 totals 15 residues.